This T cell receptor beta chain came from a study of T-cell reconstitution after alpha-beta-depleted transplantation in children. The library targeted TCRbeta and was prepared with unique molecular identifiers. TCRdb itself ran the PCR reads through MiXCR, one entry per CDR3 protein. The sample records some 300,000 distinct CDR3 sequences, 10% being singletons. The germline gives CDR1 SGHRS, CDR2 YFSETQ. The CDR3 sequence is 12 residues long. Trimming took 3 bases from V and 0 from J, leaving 4 bases between them. This TCR was sampled from a boy younger than two with acute myeloid leukemia, due to receive a stem cell transplant. Material: PBMCs, obtained before TCRalphabeta/CD19-depleted stem cell transplant. The gene calls are TRBV5-1 and TRBJ2-7; D remains ambiguous. CDR3 sequence: CASSSFSYEQYF. The CDR3 DNA follows: TGCGCCAGCAGCTCATTCTCCTACGAGCAGTACTTC.